The following is a T cell receptor beta chain sequence with its context. This CDR3 region has 17 residues. Germline CDR1 reads SGHTA; CDR2 reads FQGTGA. Trimming left V 5 bases short and J 0 bases short, with 14 bases between. Original handling: The authors estimated nucleated cell counts from reference gene primer amplification. Libraries were prepared by immunoSEQ multiplex PCR; TCRdb keeps only in-frame clonotypes and omits some of them. That table supplies the V and J calls and clone size; D and trimming were determined from the DNA. The data contain some 94,000 clones, about four fifths of them seen just once; the ten biggest clones take up less than 2%. These data come from a study of blood T cell repertoires in COVID-19. At the level of the study: Samples representing acute and convalescent COVID-19 were sourced from the United States, Italy and Spain. Sample material is recorded as cDNA or gDNA derived from T cells, B-cell-depleted T cells, or PBMCs.

The rearrangement links TRBV7-3 to TRBJ2-6, with a weak D call TRBD1 (6 bases). The TCR sequence derives from a man between 65 and 85 years old with active or convalescent COVID-19. The specimen sequenced was peripheral blood. The CDR3 coding sequence is TGTGCCAGCAGCGGAGGACAGAGGACCTCTGGGGCCAACGTCCTGACTTTC. Protein: CASSGGQRTSGANVLTF.